Detailed here is one TCR beta chain. What this receptor recognizes is not known. No much larger clonotype is one base removed from it; base qualities were not supplied. The junction shows trimming of 6 bases on V and 2 bases on J, plus 10 bases between the germline ends. The CDR3 measures 13 amino acids from cysteine to phenylalanine. Solely the CDR3 DNA is kept, with 39 bases framed from the first base. CDR1 and CDR2, looked up from the germline V gene, are MNHEY and SVGAGI. Genomic DNA was extracted from sorted cells for sequencing of the TCRbeta CDR3 region. The immunoSEQ Assay was used to sequence the TCRbeta CDR3 regions. Entries here come from immuneACCESS through TCRdb and include only in-frame sequences with V and J called. Some clones fail to appear in such tables; in the studies checked, an unresolved V gene covers under half of the shortfall, and the cause of the remainder is unknown. The sample records tens of thousands of clones, 87% of which are singletons. About 1.3% of the sample belongs to the ten largest clones.

Patients with a history of autoimmune disease or receiving systemic immunosuppression were excluded from the trial. Peripheral blood for TCR sequencing was drawn from every dose cohort at baseline, at cycle 4 day 1 and at cycle 7 day 1. The samples were drawn from a first-in-human, open-label, multicenter phase I dose-escalation trial of ivuxolimab. Adults with locally advanced or metastatic melanoma, renal cell, hepatocellular, or head and neck squamous cell carcinoma were enrolled in the trial. Before TCR sequencing, CD4+ T cells and CD8+ T cells from peripheral blood were sorted into separate populations. The sample is drawn from a study of OX40 agonist ivuxolimab in advanced cancers. For context, the study as a whole: The costimulatory receptor OX40 (CD134) was targeted by ivuxolimab, a fully human IgG2 agonistic monoclonal antibody. Intravenous ivuxolimab was administered to patients every 2 weeks at six dose levels: 0.01, 0.1, 0.3, 1.5, 3 and 10 mg/kg. Of the roughly 50 dose-escalation patients, hepatocellular carcinoma was present in approximately 20, melanoma in approximately 15, renal cell carcinoma in 9 and head and neck cancer in 9. In the dose-escalation cohort, 75% to 90% of patients were male, and the mean age was 60 years with a range of about 20 to 80. Prior anti-PD-1, anti-PD-L1 or anti-CTLA-4 therapy was permitted, and checkpoint inhibitors had been received by around 39% of dose-escalation patients. Partial responses occurred in three dose-escalation patients, of whom one had hepatocellular carcinoma and two had cutaneous melanoma. The purpose of peripheral TCRbeta sequencing was to test whether ivuxolimab changed TCR sequence diversity and led to clonal T-cell expansion. The paper reports the monotherapy dose-escalation portion (N of about 47 patients) of the phase I ivuxolimab trial. General findings and caveats noted by the study authors: In the 0.1-3.0 mg/kg groups, partial responders had among the lowest normalized peripheral clonal expansion, particularly in CD8+ T cells. Which antigens the clonally expanded peripheral T cells were specific for was not determined. After ivuxolimab, CD8+ T cells had more expanded clones than CD4+ T cells on average. Clonal expansion of both CD4+ and CD8+ blood T cells was observed from baseline to week 6 at doses 0.1 to 3.0 mg/kg. Low levels of normalized T-cell clonal expansion were also seen in some patients who did not respond.

Material: CD4+ or CD8+ T cells sorted from blood, obtained in a trial of the OX40 agonist ivuxolimab. The rearrangement combines TRBV6-5 with TRBJ1-2, with the D gene uncertain. This TCR was sampled from an adult with an advanced solid tumor such as melanoma, head and neck, liver or kidney cancer. The DNA sequence is given as TGTGCCAGCAGCTTTAGAGGAAACTATGGCTACACCTTC. The resulting protein is CASSFRGNYGYTF.